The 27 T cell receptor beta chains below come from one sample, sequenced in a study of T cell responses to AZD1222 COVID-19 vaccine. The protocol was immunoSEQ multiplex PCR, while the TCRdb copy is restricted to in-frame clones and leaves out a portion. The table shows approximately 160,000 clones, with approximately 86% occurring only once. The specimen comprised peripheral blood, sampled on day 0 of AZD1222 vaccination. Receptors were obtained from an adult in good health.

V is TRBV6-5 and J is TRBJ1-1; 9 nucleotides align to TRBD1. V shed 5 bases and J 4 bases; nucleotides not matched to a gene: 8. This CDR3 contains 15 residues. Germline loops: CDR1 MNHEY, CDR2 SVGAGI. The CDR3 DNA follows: TGTGCCAGCAGTAAATATGGGACAGGGAGCACTGAAGCTTTCTTT. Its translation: CASSKYGTGSTEAFF.

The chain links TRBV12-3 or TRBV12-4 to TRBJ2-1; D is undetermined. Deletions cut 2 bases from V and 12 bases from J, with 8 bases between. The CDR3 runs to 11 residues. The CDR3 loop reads CASSLRVGQFF. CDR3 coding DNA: TGTGCCAGCAGTTTACGGGTTGGGCAGTTCTTC.

The CDR3 DNA sequence: TGTGCCAGCAGCGCCCACCCGGATTTTGAGTACGAGCAGTACTTC. It encodes CASSAHPDFEYEQYF. The chain joins TRBV3-1 (or the pseudogene TRBV3-2) to TRBJ2-7; D is ambiguous. The V gene lost 5 bases and the J gene lost 4 bases, with 18 bases spanning the gap. This CDR3 contains 15 residues. Germline-derived CDR1 and CDR2 are LGHDT and YNNKEL (reference sequence).

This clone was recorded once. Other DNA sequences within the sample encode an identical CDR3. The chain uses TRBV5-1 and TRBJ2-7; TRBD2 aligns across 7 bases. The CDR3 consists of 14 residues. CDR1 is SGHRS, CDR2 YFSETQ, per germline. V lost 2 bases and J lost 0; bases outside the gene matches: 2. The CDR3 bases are TGCGCCAGCAGCTTAGGCGGGAGCTCCTACGAGCAGTACTTC. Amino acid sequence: CASSLGGSSYEQYF.

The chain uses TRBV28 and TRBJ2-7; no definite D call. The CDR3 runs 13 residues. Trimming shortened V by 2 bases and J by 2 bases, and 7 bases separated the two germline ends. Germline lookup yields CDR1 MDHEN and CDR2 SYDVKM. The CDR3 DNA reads TGTGCCAGCAGTTTAAGGCAGACCTACGAGCAGTACTTC. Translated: CASSLRQTYEQYF.

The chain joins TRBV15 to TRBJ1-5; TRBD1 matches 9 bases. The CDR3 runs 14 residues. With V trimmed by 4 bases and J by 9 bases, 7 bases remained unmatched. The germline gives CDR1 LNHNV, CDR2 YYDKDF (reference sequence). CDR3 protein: CATSTDRGARPQHF. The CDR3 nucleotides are TGTGCCACCAGCACAGACAGGGGGGCACGGCCCCAGCATTTT.

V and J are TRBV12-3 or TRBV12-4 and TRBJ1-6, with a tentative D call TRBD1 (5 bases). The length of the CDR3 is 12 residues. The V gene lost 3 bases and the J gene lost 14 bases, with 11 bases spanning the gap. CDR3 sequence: CASSLGVPALHF. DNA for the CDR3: TGTGCCAGCAGTTTGGGGGTCCCGGCCCTCCACTTT.

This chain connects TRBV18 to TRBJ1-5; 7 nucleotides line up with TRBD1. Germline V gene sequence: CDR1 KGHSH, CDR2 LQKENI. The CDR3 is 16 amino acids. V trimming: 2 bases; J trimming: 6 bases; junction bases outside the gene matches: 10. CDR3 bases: TGTGCCAGCTCACCAACGGCAAAGGGGGCTGGTCAGCCCCAGCATTTT. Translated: CASSPTAKGAGQPQHF.

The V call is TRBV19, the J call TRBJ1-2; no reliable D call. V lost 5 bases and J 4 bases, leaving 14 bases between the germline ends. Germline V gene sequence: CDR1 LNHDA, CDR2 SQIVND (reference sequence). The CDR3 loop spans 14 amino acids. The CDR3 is CASSLLAGFYGYTF. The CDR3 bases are TGTGCCAGTAGTCTCCTGGCAGGATTCTATGGCTACACCTTC.

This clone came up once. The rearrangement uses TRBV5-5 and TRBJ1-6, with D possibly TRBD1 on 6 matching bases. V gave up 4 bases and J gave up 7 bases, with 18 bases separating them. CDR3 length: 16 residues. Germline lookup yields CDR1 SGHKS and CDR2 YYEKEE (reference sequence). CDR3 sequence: CASSLQTGARNSPLHF. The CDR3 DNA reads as TGTGCCAGCAGCCTGCAGACAGGCGCCAGGAATTCACCCCTCCACTTT.

The CDR3 nucleotides read TGTGCCAGCAGCTTAGGGTCAGCCTGGGGCTATGGCTACACCTTC. Amino acid sequence: CASSLGSAWGYGYTF. The chain uses TRBV13 and TRBJ1-2; no clear D gene. There are 15 residues in the CDR3. Trimming shortened V by 0 bases and J by 4 bases, and 12 bases separated the two germline ends. Germline assignment: CDR1 PRHDT and CDR2 FYEKMQ (reference sequence).

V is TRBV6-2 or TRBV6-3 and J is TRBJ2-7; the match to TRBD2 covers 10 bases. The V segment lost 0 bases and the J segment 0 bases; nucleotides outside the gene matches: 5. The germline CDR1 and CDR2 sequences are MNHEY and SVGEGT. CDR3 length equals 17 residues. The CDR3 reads CASSYSILAGVSYEQYF. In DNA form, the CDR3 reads TGTGCCAGCAGTTACTCGATTCTAGCGGGAGTCTCCTACGAGCAGTACTTC.

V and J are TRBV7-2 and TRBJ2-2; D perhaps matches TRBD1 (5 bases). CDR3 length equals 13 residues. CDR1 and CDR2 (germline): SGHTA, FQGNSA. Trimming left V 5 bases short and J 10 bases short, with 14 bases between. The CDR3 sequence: CASSRTTEQELFF. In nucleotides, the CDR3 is TGTGCCAGCAGCCGGACGACAGAACAGGAGCTGTTTTTT.

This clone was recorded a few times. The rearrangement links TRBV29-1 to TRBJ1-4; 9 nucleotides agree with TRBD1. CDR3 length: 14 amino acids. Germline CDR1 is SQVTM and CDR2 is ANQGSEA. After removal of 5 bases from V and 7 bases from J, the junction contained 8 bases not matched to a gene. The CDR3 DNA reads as TGCAGCGTTACGGACAGGGGAGTAGTTGAAAAACTGTTTTTT. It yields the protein CSVTDRGVVEKLFF. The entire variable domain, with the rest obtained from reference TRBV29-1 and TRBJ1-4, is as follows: SAVISQKPSRDICQRGTSLTIQCQVDSQVTMMFWYRQQPGQSLTLIATANQGSEATYESGFVIDKFPISRPNLTFSTLTVSNMSPEDSSIYLCSVTDRGVVEKLFFGSGTQLSVL.

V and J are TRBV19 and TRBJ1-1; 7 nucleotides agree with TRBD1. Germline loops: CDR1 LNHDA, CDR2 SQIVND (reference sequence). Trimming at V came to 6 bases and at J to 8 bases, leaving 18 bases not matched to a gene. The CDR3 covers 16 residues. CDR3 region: CASSPTPAGTVTEAFF. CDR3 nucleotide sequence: TGTGCCAGTAGCCCAACCCCTGCCGGGACAGTAACCGAAGCTTTCTTT.

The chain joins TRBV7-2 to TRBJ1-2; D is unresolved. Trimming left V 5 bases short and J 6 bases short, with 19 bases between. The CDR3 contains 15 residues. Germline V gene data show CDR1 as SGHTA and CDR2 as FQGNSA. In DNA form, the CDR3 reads TGTGCCAGCAGCCATTACGGACCGTCCGGGGATGGCTACACCTTC. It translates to CASSHYGPSGDGYTF.

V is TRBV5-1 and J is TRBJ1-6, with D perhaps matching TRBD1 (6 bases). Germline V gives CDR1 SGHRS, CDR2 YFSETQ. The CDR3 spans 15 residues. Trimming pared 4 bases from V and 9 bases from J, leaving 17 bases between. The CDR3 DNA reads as TGCGCCAGCAGCCAGAAAACAGGGTCCGGTTCACCCCTCCACTTT. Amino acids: CASSQKTGSGSPLHF.

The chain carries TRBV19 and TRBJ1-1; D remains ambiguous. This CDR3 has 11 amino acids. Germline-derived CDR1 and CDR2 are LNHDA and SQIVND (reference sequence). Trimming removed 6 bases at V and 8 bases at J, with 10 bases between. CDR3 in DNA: TGTGCCAGTAGGGCGGGATGGGAAGCTTTCTTT. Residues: CASRAGWEAFF.

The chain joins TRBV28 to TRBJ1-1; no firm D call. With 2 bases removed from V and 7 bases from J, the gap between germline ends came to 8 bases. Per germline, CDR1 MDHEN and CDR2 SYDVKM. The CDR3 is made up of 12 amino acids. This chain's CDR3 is CASSLVPNEAFF. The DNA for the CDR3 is TGTGCCAGCAGTTTAGTGCCGAATGAAGCTTTCTTT. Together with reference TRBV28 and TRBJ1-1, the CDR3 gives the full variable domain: DVKVTQSSRYLVKRTGEKVFLECVQDMDHENMFWYRQDPGLGLRLIYFSYDVKMKEKGDIPEGYSVSREKKERFSLILESASTNQTSMYLCASSLVPNEAFFGQGTRLTVV.

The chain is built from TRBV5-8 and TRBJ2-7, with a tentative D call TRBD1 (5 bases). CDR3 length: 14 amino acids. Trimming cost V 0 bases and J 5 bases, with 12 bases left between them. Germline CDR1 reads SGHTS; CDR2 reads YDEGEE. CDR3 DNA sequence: TGTGCCAGCAGCTTGGGGCAGGGTCTCGACGAGCAGTACTTC. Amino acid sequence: CASSLGQGLDEQYF.

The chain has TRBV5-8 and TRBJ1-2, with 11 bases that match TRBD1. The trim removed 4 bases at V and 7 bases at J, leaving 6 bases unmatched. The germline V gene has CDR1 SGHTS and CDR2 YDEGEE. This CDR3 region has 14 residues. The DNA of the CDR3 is TGTGCCAGCAGCCTAGGACAGGGGGCCTCTGGCTACACCTTC. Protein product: CASSLGQGASGYTF.

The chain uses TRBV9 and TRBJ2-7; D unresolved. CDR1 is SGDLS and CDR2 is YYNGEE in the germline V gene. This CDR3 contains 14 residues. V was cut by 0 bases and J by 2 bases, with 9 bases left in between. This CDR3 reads CASSVEGIPYEQYF. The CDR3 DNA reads TGTGCCAGCAGCGTAGAAGGGATTCCCTACGAGCAGTACTTC.

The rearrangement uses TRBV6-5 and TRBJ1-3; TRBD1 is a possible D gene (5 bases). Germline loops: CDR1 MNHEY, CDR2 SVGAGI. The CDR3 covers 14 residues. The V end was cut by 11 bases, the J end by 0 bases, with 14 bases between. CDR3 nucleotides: TGTGCCGTCCGGGGGATCAACTCTGGAAACACCATATATTTT. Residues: CAVRGINSGNTIYF.

The CDR3 spells CASSTRGPGEQYF. As DNA, the CDR3 is TGTGCCAGCAGTACTAGGGGGCCTGGCGAGCAGTACTTC. The chain carries TRBV27 and TRBJ2-7, with 7 bases identical to TRBD1. J was trimmed by 6 bases and V by 5 bases; bases with no gene match: 7. CDR1 and CDR2 (germline): MNHEY, SMNVEV (reference sequence). The CDR3 is 13 amino acids.

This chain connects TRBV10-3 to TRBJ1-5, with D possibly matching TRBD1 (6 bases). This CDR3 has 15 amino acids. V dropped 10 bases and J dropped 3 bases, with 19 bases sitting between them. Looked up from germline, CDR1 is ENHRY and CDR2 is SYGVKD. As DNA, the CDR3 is TGTGCCACTAGGGTTACCGGGACACCCAATCAGCCCCAGCATTTT. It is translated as CATRVTGTPNQPQHF.

CDR3 DNA: TGTGCCAGCAGTTACACGCGGACAAACGAGCAGTACTTC. Protein product: CASSYTRTNEQYF. J is TRBJ2-7 and V is TRBV6-5; possible D gene TRBD1, 5 bases. V was cut by 2 bases and J by 5 bases, with 10 bases left in between. There are 13 residues in the CDR3. Germline lookup yields CDR1 MNHEY and CDR2 SVGAGI.

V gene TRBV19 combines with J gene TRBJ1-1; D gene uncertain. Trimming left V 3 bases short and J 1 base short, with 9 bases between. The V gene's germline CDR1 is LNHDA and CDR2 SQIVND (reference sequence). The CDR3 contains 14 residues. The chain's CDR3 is CASSIGPANTEAFF. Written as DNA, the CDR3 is TGTGCCAGTAGTATCGGGCCAGCGAACACTGAAGCTTTCTTT.